The 19 T cell receptor beta chains in this list originate from one sample, sequenced in a study of chemoradiotherapy in HPV16-positive cancers. Sequencing used immunoSEQ multiplex PCR; TCRdb keeps in-frame clones, though not all of them. The table lists roughly 14,000 clones, over 70% of them singletons. This material was acquired from a patient who underwent chemoradiotherapy. The origin of the receptors is a human donor with HPV-associated anogenital cancer.

This clone has more than one count but fewer than ten. This sequence joins TRBV2 and TRBJ1-3; TRBD1 matches 8 bases. CDR1 is SNHLY and CDR2 is FYNNEI in the germline V gene. The CDR3 is 13 residues long. V was pared by 5 bases and J by 8 bases, with 5 bases of the junction left unmatched. The CDR3, as DNA: TGTGCCAGCAGTAGCGACAGGGGATACACCATATATTTT. Amino acid sequence: CASSSDRGYTIYF.

The genes are TRBV7-2 and TRBJ2-2; D is possibly TRBD2 (5 bases). This CDR3 spans 16 amino acids. V was pared by 4 bases and J by 0 bases, with 12 bases between. From germline, CDR1 is SGHTA and CDR2 FQGNSA. The CDR3 reads CASSSAADANTGELFF. The CDR3 DNA follows: TGTGCCAGCAGCTCAGCAGCGGACGCGAACACCGGGGAGCTGTTTTTT. The whole variable domain, remainder taken from reference TRBV7-2 and TRBJ2-2, is GAGVSQSPSNKVTEKGKDVELRCDPISGHTALYWYRQSLGQGLEFLIYFQGNSAPDKSGLPSDRFSAERTGGSVSTLTIQRTQQEDSAVYLCASSSAADANTGELFFGEGSRLTVL.

As to this clone: This could be a read error, since a much larger clone is one nucleotide away. Different DNA sequences within this sample yield the same CDR3. The chain uses TRBV6-4 and TRBJ1-1, with D possibly TRBD1 on 6 matching bases. The CDR3 consists of 14 residues. Germline V CDR1 and CDR2: MRHNA, SNTAGT. The chain's CDR3 is CASSPRGDTTEAFF. As DNA, the CDR3 is TGTGCCAGCAGTCCTCGAGGGGACACAACTGAAGCTTTTTTT.

The V gene is TRBV2, the J gene TRBJ1-1; weak D call: TRBD1 (6 bases). V lost 6 bases and J lost 5, with 13 bases in between. CDR1 is SNHLY, CDR2 FYNNEI, per germline. This CDR3 contains 13 residues. The DNA of the CDR3 is TGTGCCAGCAGGGGTATTCAGGGGACTGAAGCTTTCTTT. Translating gives CASRGIQGTEAFF.

The chain has TRBV10-3 and TRBJ1-1; 9 bases map to TRBD1. The trim removed 6 bases at V and 5 bases at J, leaving 10 bases unmatched. Germline values: CDR1 ENHRY, CDR2 SYGVKD. The CDR3 extends over 15 amino acids. CDR3 in amino acids: CAIRNETGGWTEAFF. In DNA, the CDR3 is TGTGCCATCAGGAACGAGACAGGGGGGTGGACTGAAGCTTTCTTT.

This chain connects TRBV5-1 to TRBJ2-3, with TRBD1 matching 7 bases. V was pared by 3 bases and J by 4 bases, with 5 bases of the junction left unmatched. Germline CDR1 reads SGHRS; CDR2 reads YFSETQ. The CDR3 covers 14 residues. The CDR3 DNA follows: TGCGCCAGCAGCTCCGGACAGGACTCAGATACGCAGTATTTT. Residues: CASSSGQDSDTQYF.

This clone was seen more than once but under ten times. The gene calls are TRBV2 and TRBJ1-1; D is possibly TRBD1 (6 bases). The CDR3 spans 13 residues. In germline, CDR1 is SNHLY, CDR2 FYNNEI. V was pared by 5 bases and J by 4 bases, with 11 bases between. The CDR3: CASSYTGPTEAFF. DNA of the CDR3: TGTGCCAGCAGTTATACAGGGCCCACTGAAGCTTTCTTT.

The chain uses TRBV4-3 and TRBJ2-2; D is uncertain. The CDR3 runs to 18 residues. V lost 0 bases and J 0 bases, leaving 14 bases between the germline ends. Germline CDR1 is LGHNA and CDR2 is YSLEER. DNA of the CDR3: TGCGCCAGCAGCCAAGATCGACGAGTGGGGACGAACACCGGGGAGCTGTTTTTT. Its translation is CASSQDRRVGTNTGELFF.

V usage is TRBV21-1 and J usage is TRBJ1-5; TRBD1 reflects the table's D call only, with no check against the DNA. TRBV21-1 counts as a pseudogene. This CDR3 is 16 amino acids long. CDR3: CANGQGREKGNQPQHF. The CDR3 DNA reads TGTGCCAATGGACAGGGGCGGGAAAAAGGCAATCAGCCCCAGCATTTT.

This chain connects TRBV15 to TRBJ2-1; TRBD2 agrees at 7 bases. This CDR3 spans 13 amino acids. V lost 5 bases, J lost 2 bases, and 0 bases stayed unmatched. The germline CDR1 and CDR2 sequences are LNHNV and YYDKDF (reference sequence). CDR3 nucleotides: TGTGCCACCAGCGGGACTACCTACAATGAGCAGTTCTTC. Translating gives CATSGTTYNEQFF.

The genes are TRBV5-6 and TRBJ2-7, with unresolved D. This CDR3 region has 12 residues. Between the trimmed V and J ends, which lost 0 bases and 4 bases, there was a span of 5 bases. Germline V lookup: CDR1 SGHDT, CDR2 YYEEEE. The CDR3 protein is CASSLGRYEQYF. CDR3 DNA: TGTGCCAGCAGCTTGGGCCGGTACGAGCAGTACTTC.

This clone was seen a handful of times. The chain employs TRBV7-8 and TRBJ2-3; 13 positions agree with TRBD2. V trimming: 5 bases; J trimming: 6 bases; junction bases outside the gene matches: 14. CDR1 is SGHVS, CDR2 FQNEAQ, per germline. The CDR3 contains 18 residues. The CDR3 sequence is CASSNRLAGGKEGDTQYF. The CDR3 region has the DNA TGTGCCAGCAGCAATCGACTAGCGGGGGGTAAAGAAGGGGATACGCAGTATTTT.

The table lists this clone with a few counts. The chain couples TRBV11-2 to TRBJ1-1; D gene unclear. Germline CDR1 SGHAT, CDR2 FQNNGV. Trimming cost V 5 bases and J 2 bases, with 24 bases left between them. The CDR3 covers 18 residues. The CDR3 DNA follows: TGTGCCAGCAGCCTATCCACGGGGAGGATGGGATCTAACACTGAAGCTTTCTTT. Translation: CASSLSTGRMGSNTEAFF.

This chain links TRBV6-1 with TRBJ1-1; no clear D. CDR1 and CDR2 from the germline V gene are MNHNS and SASEGT. With 3 bases removed from V and 5 bases from J, the gap between germline ends came to 13 bases. The CDR3 is made up of 14 amino acids. The DNA of the CDR3 is TGTGCCAGCAGTGACCCCGGACGGTGGACTGAAGCTTTCTTT. This sequence encodes CASSDPGRWTEAFF.

The chain uses TRBV5-5 and TRBJ1-6; 9 bases agree with TRBD1. The V and J ends lost 5 bases and 10 bases, in that order; junction bases with no gene match: 7. Germline V gene sequence: CDR1 SGHKS, CDR2 YYEKEE (reference sequence). The CDR3 contains 14 residues. CDR3 nucleotide sequence: TGTGCCAGCAGTCCGGGACAGGGAAGGTCACCCCTCCACTTT. It is translated as CASSPGQGRSPLHF.

Written as DNA, the CDR3 is TGTGCCAGCAGCTTAAAGCCTGTGGGGGGGAGGGATACGCAGTATTTT. Translating gives CASSLKPVGGRDTQYF. V and J are TRBV5-6 and TRBJ2-3; 7 bases map to TRBD2. V lost 2 bases, J lost 6 bases, and 12 bases stayed unmatched. Germline lookup yields CDR1 SGHDT and CDR2 YYEEEE. The CDR3 has 16 amino acids.

V usage is TRBV6-6 and J usage is TRBJ1-6, with 7 nucleotides matching TRBD1. The CDR3 has 14 residues. CDR1 and CDR2 (germline): MNHNY, SVGAGI (reference sequence). Trimming at V came to 7 bases and at J to 5 bases, leaving 5 bases not matched to a gene. The CDR3 nucleotides are TGTGCCAGCAAGGGGGGACAGAATAATTCACCCCTCCACTTT. Residues: CASKGGQNNSPLHF.

The chain links TRBV5-1 to TRBJ2-7, with 9 bases matching TRBD1. Trimming removed 2 bases from V and 2 bases from J; junction bases left unmatched: 5. The CDR3 loop spans 15 amino acids. Looked up from germline, CDR1 is SGHRS and CDR2 is YFSETQ. The CDR3 reads CASSFTGTGTYEQYF. The CDR3 nucleotides read TGCGCCAGCAGCTTTACCGGGACAGGGACCTACGAGCAGTACTTC.

A single count supports this clone. The V and J genes are TRBV7-9 and TRBJ2-7; D is perhaps TRBD1 (5 bases). The V and J ends lost 1 base and 2 bases respectively, with 12 bases between them. There are 15 residues in the CDR3. Germline V gene lookup returns CDR1 SEHNR and CDR2 FQNEAQ (reference sequence). The CDR3, as DNA: TGTGCCAGCAGCTTAGAGGGGCGACCAGCCTACGAGCAGTACTTC. Its translation is CASSLEGRPAYEQYF.